This TCR beta chain was captured by sequencing in a study of T cells in Graves' hyperthyroidism and ophthalmopathy. General study findings and limits: In the blood, most expanded thyroid clonotypes above 0.001 appeared as well.

Template material for amplifying TCR beta CDR3 regions consisted of RNA transcripts. The HTBI primer set drove a first-round RT-PCR of the TCR CDR3. Each CDR3 protein gets one entry after TCRdb re-called the multiplex PCR reads with MiXCR. Here the sample spans hundreds of thousands of distinct CDR3 sequences, roughly 46% being singletons. Worth noting for this clonotype: Its antigen remains unknown.

Germline V gene sequence: CDR1 SNHLY, CDR2 FYNNEI. Trimming stripped 5 bases from V and 7 bases from J, with 18 bases between. CDR3 length: 14 amino acids. V usage is TRBV2 and J usage is TRBJ2-7; D may correspond to TRBD1 or TRBD2 (5 bases each). The material sequenced was peripheral blood or thyroid tissue (not recorded which). The source of this sequence is a woman between 18 and 30 years old with Graves' hyperthyroidism. The CDR3 region is CASSLGAGFGEQYF. The CDR3 nucleotides are TGTGCCAGCAGTCTCGGGGCAGGATTTGGGGAGCAGTACTTC.